This TCR beta chain was found in a study of CD8 T cells in Susac syndrome. The study, taken as a whole, reports: There was no clonal expansion in the CD4+ T cell repertoires of Susac syndrome.

The CD8+ and CD4+ T cells were negatively isolated, with the TEMRA cells enriched by FACS. The CDR3 runs 15 residues. V gave up 5 bases and J gave up 2 bases, with 15 bases separating them. From germline, CDR1 is SNHLY and CDR2 FYNNEI. A remark on this clonotype: The antigen is not known.

RNA was extracted with the RNeasy kit, and a quantity of about 0.45 to 1 ug was reverse transcribed using random hexamers. TCR beta CDR3 was amplified by immunoSEQ covering 54 Vbeta and 13 Jbeta. TCRdb reanalysed the immunoSEQ multiplex PCR reads using MiXCR and keeps one entry per CDR3 protein. The repertoire holds under 80,000 distinct CDR3 sequences, with around 93% as singletons. The chain employs TRBV2 and TRBJ1-2; no clear D gene. Input material: CD4+ T cells from PBMCs. This clonotype was obtained from a human donor with Susac syndrome. The CDR3 DNA is TGTGCCAGCAGTCAAGGACGACCCGGGAACTATGGCTACACCTTC. Translating gives CASSQGRPGNYGYTF.